A single sample is the source of the 28 T cell receptor beta chains below, sequenced in a study of T-cell reconstitution after alpha-beta-depleted transplantation in children (dated by TCRdb to 2016 to 2018). Study-level results and caveats: Over subsequent months, a decline in hyperexpanded clone frequencies was noted, and after one year, T-cell counts and TCRbeta diversity were mostly ascribed to newly produced T cells.

The treatment or condition label on this specimen signifies: allogeneic hematopoietic cell transplantation with graft depleted of TCRalphabeta T cells and CD19 B cells. The antigens these receptors bind are not known. Library method: PCR. Sequencing took place on an Illumina HiSeq 2500. To normalize quantification of the TCRbeta repertoire, the TCR libraries were built with molecular barcoding that relied on unique molecular identifiers. In TCRdb, the public reads were trimmed at Q25 with fastp and aligned with MiXCR, with productive beta chains retained. Each entry merges the rows of one CDR3 protein and shows their most common DNA and genes. The sample records around 270,000 distinct CDR3 sequences, approximately 7.3% of which are singletons. The top ten clonotypes cover around 10% of the sample. This specimen consisted of peripheral blood, obtained 360 days after TCRalphabeta/CD19-depleted stem cell transplant. Source of these receptors: a female patient aged 2-15 years who had a stem cell transplant for Fanconi anemia, so the T cells may come from the graft donor.

This clonotype appeared many times. The chain has TRBV29-1 and TRBJ1-5, with D perhaps matching TRBD1 (5 bases). V was shortened by 6 bases and J by 3 bases, with 12 bases between the two germline ends. This CDR3 has 13 amino acids. Germline V lookup: CDR1 SQVTM, CDR2 ANQGSEA. The CDR3 DNA sequence: TGCAGCGTCCGGGGGGAGTACAATCAGCCCCAGCATTTT. Its translation is CSVRGEYNQPQHF.

This clonotype was seen only a few times. V and J are TRBV7-9 and TRBJ1-2, with unresolved D. Germline CDR1 and CDR2: SEHNR and FQNEAQ (reference sequence). Trimming removed 1 base at V and 4 bases at J, with 13 bases between. The CDR3 covers 15 residues. CDR3 sequence reads: CASSLGQVDIYGYTF. In nucleotides, the CDR3 is TGTGCCAGCAGCTTAGGTCAGGTGGATATCTATGGCTACACCTTC.

V usage is TRBV11-2 and J usage is TRBJ2-3; D is unclear. Trimming cost V 0 bases and J 6 bases, with 16 bases left between them. The CDR3 sequence is 16 residues long. Looked up from germline, CDR1 is SGHAT and CDR2 is FQNNGV. CDR3 residues: CASSLDRNTAFDTQYF. CDR3 DNA: TGTGCCAGCAGCTTAGATCGGAATACAGCATTCGATACGCAGTATTTT.

This clonotype occurred many times. The chain joins TRBV5-1 to TRBJ2-2; weak D call: TRBD2 (5 bases). Deletions cut 2 bases from V and 0 bases from J, with 8 bases between. Germline V gene lookup returns CDR1 SGHRS and CDR2 YFSETQ. This CDR3 contains 15 residues. This CDR3 is CASSLIGTNTGELFF. The CDR3 nucleotides read TGCGCCAGCAGCTTAATCGGGACGAACACCGGGGAGCTGTTTTTT.

This clonotype has a count of ten or more. The J gene is TRBJ1-1, the V gene TRBV9; TRBD1 is a possible D gene (5 bases). Germline lookup yields CDR1 SGDLS and CDR2 YYNGEE. The CDR3 consists of 12 residues. Trimming shortened V by 0 bases and J by 9 bases, and 9 bases separated the two germline ends. The CDR3 DNA is TGTGCCAGCAGCGTAGGACGGGGGAAAGCTTTCTTT. Encoded protein: CASSVGRGKAFF. The full variable domain, its missing parts supplied by reference TRBV9 and TRBJ1-1, is DSGVTQTPKHLITATGQRVTLRCSPRSGDLSVYWYQQSLDQGLQFLIQYYNGEERAKGNILERFSAQQFPDLHSELNLSSLELGDSALYFCASSVGRGKAFFGQGTRLTVV.

The chain has TRBV6-2 or TRBV6-3 and TRBJ2-1; 12 nucleotides align to TRBD2. Losses at the gene ends were 7 bases for V and 5 bases for J; bases not matched to a gene: 9. The length of the CDR3 is 16 residues. Germline CDR1 MNHEY, CDR2 SVGEGT. The CDR3 loop reads CASTRLAGALNNEQFF. The CDR3 DNA reads as TGTGCCAGCACCCGACTAGCGGGGGCCCTTAACAATGAGCAGTTCTTC.

The sample holds a few counts of this clonotype. This chain connects TRBV3-1 to TRBJ2-7; D unresolved. The CDR3 runs 16 residues. Looked up from germline, CDR1 is LGHDT and CDR2 is YNNKEL (reference sequence). Trimming left V 1 base short and J 3 bases short, with 16 bases between. For the CDR3, the DNA is TGTGCCAGCAGCCAAGGTTGGTTGGCCAGTCACTACGAGCAGTACTTC. Residues: CASSQGWLASHYEQYF.

The chain couples TRBV7-8 to TRBJ2-7, with 9 bases aligning to TRBD2. Germline V CDR1 and CDR2: SGHVS, FQNEAQ. Trimming at V came to 3 bases and at J to 4 bases, leaving 7 bases not matched to a gene. The CDR3 loop spans 15 amino acids. This CDR3 is CASSLVAGGLYEQYF. CDR3 sequence (DNA): TGTGCCAGCAGCTTGGTGGCGGGGGGGTTATACGAGCAGTACTTC.

This clonotype was observed once. J is TRBJ1-6 and V is TRBV6-5, with D uncertain. V was clipped by 4 bases and J by 9 bases, with 7 bases between them. Germline CDR1 is MNHEY and CDR2 is SVGAGI. The CDR3 consists of 12 residues. The CDR3 sequence: CASSSWGSPLHF. CDR3 DNA sequence: TGTGCCAGCAGTTCGTGGGGTTCACCCCTCCACTTT.

This clonotype appeared many times. The chain couples TRBV7-2 to TRBJ2-7; D not certain. V dropped 0 bases and J dropped 3 bases, with 12 bases sitting between them. The CDR3 contains 15 residues. CDR1 is SGHTA and CDR2 is FQGNSA in the germline V gene. CDR3 sequence: CASSLAGGADYEQYF. Here the CDR3 DNA reads TGTGCCAGCAGCTTAGCGGGCGGAGCAGACTACGAGCAGTACTTC.

In the case of this clonotype: A junction end diverges from the germline sequence, so it may reflect a read error. The DNA for the CDR3 is TGTGCCTGCAGTTTAGGCGGCACCGGGGAGCTGTTTTTT. Its protein is CACSLGGTGELFF. The genes are TRBV28 and TRBJ2-2; D unclear. The CDR3 is made up of 13 amino acids. Germline V CDR1 and CDR2: MDHEN, SYDVKM.

This clonotype occurred many times. The J gene is TRBJ1-2, the V gene TRBV6-5; 11 bases fit TRBD1. Germline assignment: CDR1 MNHEY and CDR2 SVGAGI. The V segment lost 2 bases and the J segment 7 bases; nucleotides outside the gene matches: 6. The CDR3 is 15 residues long. The CDR3 region has the DNA TGTGCCAGCAGTTACCCCAAAGGACAGGGGGCTGGCTACACCTTC. Protein product: CASSYPKGQGAGYTF.

This chain joins TRBV18 and TRBJ2-1; D may correspond to TRBD1 or TRBD2 (5 bases each). Looked up from germline, CDR1 is KGHSH and CDR2 is LQKENI. The CDR3 is made up of 15 amino acids. V shed 5 bases and J shed 6 bases, with 17 bases lying between them. The CDR3, as DNA: TGTGCCAGCTCAAGGGACCAATTCGGGTTCAATGAGCAGTTCTTC. Residues: CASSRDQFGFNEQFF.

This clonotype was seen only a few times. The chain couples TRBV12-5 to TRBJ2-5, with no clear D. Looked up from germline, CDR1 is LGHNT and CDR2 is FRNRAP. CDR3 length: 11 amino acids. V dropped 3 bases and J dropped 5 bases, with 4 bases sitting between them. In nucleotides, the CDR3 is TGTGCTAGTGGTTTAATGGAGACCCAGTACTTC. It specifies CASGLMETQYF.

The V and J genes are TRBV3-1 and TRBJ2-2, with D possibly TRBD1 on 6 matching bases. The germline V gene has CDR1 LGHDT and CDR2 YNNKEL (reference sequence). The CDR3 totals 13 residues. V gave up 1 base and J gave up 6 bases, with 6 bases separating them. The CDR3 reads CASSQAGAGELFF. In nucleotides, the CDR3 is TGTGCCAGCAGCCAAGCAGGGGCCGGGGAGCTGTTTTTT.

This clonotype showed up just a few times. The V call is TRBV12-3 or TRBV12-4, the J call TRBJ1-1; 8 nucleotides match TRBD1. Germline trimming cut 5 bases from V and 4 bases from J; bases unmatched to any gene: 3. The CDR3 sequence is 13 residues long. The CDR3 reads CASSPTGATEAFF. The CDR3 DNA reads TGTGCCAGCAGTCCGACAGGGGCCACTGAAGCTTTCTTT.

The chain joins TRBV18 to TRBJ1-2; D unresolved. V was cut by 0 bases and J by 2 bases, with 10 bases left in between. This CDR3 region has 15 residues. Germline values: CDR1 KGHSH, CDR2 LQKENI. The CDR3 region is CASSPPGLENYGYTF. The CDR3 DNA follows: TGTGCCAGCTCACCACCGGGGTTGGAAAACTATGGCTACACCTTC.

This clonotype turned up a few times. The chain is built from TRBV15 and TRBJ1-1; the D gene is possibly TRBD1 (6 bases). Germline lookup yields CDR1 LNHNV and CDR2 YYDKDF (reference sequence). This CDR3 has 19 residues. Trimming removed 0 bases from V and 4 bases from J, with 24 bases in between. The CDR3 region is CATSRDPRSGGAKLTEAFF. CDR3 in DNA: TGTGCCACCAGCAGAGACCCAAGGAGTGGGGGGGCGAAGCTCACTGAAGCTTTCTTT.

This clonotype has at least ten counts. CDR3 loop: CSVDFRTANYGYTF. CDR3 bases: TGCAGCGTTGACTTTCGGACAGCTAACTATGGCTACACCTTC. V usage is TRBV29-1 and J usage is TRBJ1-2, with D possibly TRBD1 on 6 matching bases. Germline CDR1 is SQVTM and CDR2 is ANQGSEA. This CDR3 has 14 amino acids. Trimming pared 3 bases from V and 0 bases from J, leaving 11 bases between.

This clonotype was detected many times. The rearrangement uses TRBV7-2 and TRBJ2-4, with D tentatively TRBD1 (6 bases). V lost 0 bases and J 1 base, leaving 13 bases between the germline ends. This CDR3 is 17 amino acids long. In germline, CDR1 is SGHTA, CDR2 FQGNSA. The CDR3 loop is CASSLANRAVAKNIQYF. CDR3 coding DNA: TGTGCCAGCAGCTTAGCTAACAGGGCCGTGGCCAAAAACATTCAGTACTTC.

This clonotype showed up many times. The chain employs TRBV7-3 and TRBJ2-3, with 7 bases lining up with TRBD1. J lost 3 bases, V lost 2 bases, and 11 bases had no gene match. This CDR3 has 17 amino acids. Germline CDR1 is SGHTA and CDR2 is FQGTGA. The CDR3 DNA reads as TGTGCCAGCAGCTTAGGTCGCAGGGCGACAGGGACAGATACGCAGTATTTT. Translating it yields CASSLGRRATGTDTQYF.

This clonotype was counted ten times or more. The chain couples TRBV12-3 or TRBV12-4 to TRBJ2-2, with D maybe TRBD1 (6 bases). Trimming shortened V by 6 bases and J by 6 bases, and 14 bases separated the two germline ends. The CDR3 spans 14 residues. CDR3 in DNA: TGTGCCAGCAGGGGCCCAGGGGCTCCCGGGGAGCTGTTTTTT. Its translation is CASRGPGAPGELFF.

At least ten counts were recorded for this clonotype. The chain has TRBV10-2 and TRBJ2-1; TRBD1 or TRBD2 may be the D gene (5 bases each). This CDR3 is 14 amino acids long. The V end lost 6 bases, the J end lost 5 bases, and 14 bases lay between the germline ends. The germline V gene has CDR1 WSHSY and CDR2 SAAADI. CDR3 loop: CASRRDGLNNEQFF. CDR3 in DNA: TGCGCCAGCAGACGGGACGGACTCAACAATGAGCAGTTCTTC.

This clonotype was found many times. The CDR3 DNA is TGCGCCAGCAGCGCGGGACGGTCCGTCCAAGAGACCCAGTACTTC. This sequence encodes CASSAGRSVQETQYF. The chain combines TRBV5-1 with TRBJ2-5; D is perhaps TRBD2 (6 bases). This CDR3 comprises 15 residues. Trimming removed 4 bases from V and 1 base from J, with 14 bases in between. The germline CDR1 and CDR2 sequences are SGHRS and YFSETQ. The variable domain in full, with the rest retrieved from reference TRBV5-1 and TRBJ2-5, is KAGVTQTPRYLIKTRGQQVTLSCSPISGHRSVSWYQQTPGQGLQFLFEYFSETQRNKGNFPGRFSGRQFSNSRSEMNVSTLELGDSALYLCASSAGRSVQETQYFGPGTRLLVL.

This clonotype came up many times. The chain employs TRBV7-2 and TRBJ2-2; D is uncertain. This CDR3 region has 14 residues. V was trimmed by 5 bases and J by 3 bases, leaving 10 bases between them. The V gene's germline CDR1 is SGHTA and CDR2 FQGNSA. The CDR3 DNA reads as TGTGCCAGCAGCCCCCCCTCAGACACCGGGGAGCTGTTTTTT. Its translation: CASSPPSDTGELFF.

The chain is built from TRBV5-1 and TRBJ2-3; 13 bases align to TRBD2. The CDR3 is made up of 16 amino acids. Germline trimming cut 4 bases from V and 6 bases from J; bases unmatched to any gene: 8. Germline-derived CDR1 and CDR2 are SGHRS and YFSETQ. The CDR3 spells CASSLTSGGARDTQYF. CDR3 DNA: TGCGCCAGCAGCCTTACTAGCGGGGGGGCCAGGGATACGCAGTATTTT.

The table lists this clonotype with many counts. This chain connects TRBV4-3 to TRBJ2-5; TRBD2 matches 8 bases. J gave up 4 bases and V 0 bases, and 7 bases lay outside the gene matches. The CDR3 loop spans 16 amino acids. The germline V gene has CDR1 LGHNA and CDR2 YSLEER. CDR3 in amino acids: CASSQEEAGAGETQYF. Here the CDR3 DNA reads TGCGCCAGCAGCCAAGAAGAAGCGGGGGCCGGAGAGACCCAGTACTTC.

The sample holds many counts of this clonotype. The rearrangement uses TRBV7-9 and TRBJ1-2; 7 bases align to TRBD1. The V gene's germline CDR1 is SEHNR and CDR2 FQNEAQ (reference sequence). This CDR3 is 14 amino acids long. The ends lost 5 bases at V and 2 bases at J; junction bases unmatched: 5. In DNA form, the CDR3 reads TGTGCCAGCAGCCCTGGACAGGCCAACTATGGCTACACCTTC. It specifies CASSPGQANYGYTF.